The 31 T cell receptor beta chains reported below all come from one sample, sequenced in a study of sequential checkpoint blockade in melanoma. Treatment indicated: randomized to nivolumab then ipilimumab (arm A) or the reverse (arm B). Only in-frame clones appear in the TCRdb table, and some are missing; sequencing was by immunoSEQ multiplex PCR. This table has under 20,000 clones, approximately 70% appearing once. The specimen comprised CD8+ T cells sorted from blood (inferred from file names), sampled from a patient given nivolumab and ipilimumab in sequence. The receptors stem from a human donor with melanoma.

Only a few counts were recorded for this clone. CDR3 loop: CAWGRTAKYEQYF. The CDR3 DNA is TGTGCCTGGGGCCGGACAGCCAAGTACGAGCAGTACTTC. The chain carries TRBV30 and TRBJ2-7; TRBD1 is a possible D gene (6 bases). Between the trimmed V and J ends, which lost 5 bases and 4 bases, there was a span of 15 bases. The CDR3 contains 13 residues. From germline, CDR1 is GTSNPN and CDR2 SVGIG (reference sequence).

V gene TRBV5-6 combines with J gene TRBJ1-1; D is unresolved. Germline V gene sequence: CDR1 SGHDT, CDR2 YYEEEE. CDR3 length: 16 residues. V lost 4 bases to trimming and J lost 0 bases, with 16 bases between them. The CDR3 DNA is TGTGCCAGCAGCAGAAAGCCCCAGGATATGAACACTGAAGCTTTCTTT. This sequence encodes CASSRKPQDMNTEAFF.

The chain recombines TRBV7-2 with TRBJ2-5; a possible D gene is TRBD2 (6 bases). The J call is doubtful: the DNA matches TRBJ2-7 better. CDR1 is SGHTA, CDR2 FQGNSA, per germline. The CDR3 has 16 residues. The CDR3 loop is CASSLVGGSATYEQYF. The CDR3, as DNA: TGTGCCAGCAGCTTAGTTGGAGGGTCCGCTACCTACGAGCAGTACTTC.

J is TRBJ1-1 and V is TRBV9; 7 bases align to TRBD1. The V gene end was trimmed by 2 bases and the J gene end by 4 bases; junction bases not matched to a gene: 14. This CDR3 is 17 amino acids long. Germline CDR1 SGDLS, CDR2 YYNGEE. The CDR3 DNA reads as TGTGCCAGCAGCGTTGGAACAGGGGTAGGGTTGGTCACTGAAGCTTTCTTT. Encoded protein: CASSVGTGVGLVTEAFF.

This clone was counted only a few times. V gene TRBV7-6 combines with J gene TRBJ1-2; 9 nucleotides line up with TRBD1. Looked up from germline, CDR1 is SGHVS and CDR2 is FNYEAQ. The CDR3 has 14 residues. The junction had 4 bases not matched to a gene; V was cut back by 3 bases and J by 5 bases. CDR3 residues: CASSFGQGRYGYTF. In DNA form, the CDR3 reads TGTGCCAGCAGCTTCGGACAGGGGCGATATGGCTACACCTTC.

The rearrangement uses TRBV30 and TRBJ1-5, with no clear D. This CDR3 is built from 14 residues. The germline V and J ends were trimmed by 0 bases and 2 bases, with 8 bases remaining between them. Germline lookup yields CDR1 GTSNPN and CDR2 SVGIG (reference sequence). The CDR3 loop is CAWSVEMGNQPQHF. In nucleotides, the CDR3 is TGTGCCTGGAGTGTTGAGATGGGCAATCAGCCCCAGCATTTT.

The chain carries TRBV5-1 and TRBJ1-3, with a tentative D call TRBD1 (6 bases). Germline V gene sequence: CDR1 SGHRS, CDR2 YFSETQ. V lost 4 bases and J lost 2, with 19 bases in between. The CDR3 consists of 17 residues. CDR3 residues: CASSPSLIPGAGNTIYF. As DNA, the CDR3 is TGCGCCAGCAGCCCATCTCTAATCCCAGGGGCTGGAAACACCATATATTTT.

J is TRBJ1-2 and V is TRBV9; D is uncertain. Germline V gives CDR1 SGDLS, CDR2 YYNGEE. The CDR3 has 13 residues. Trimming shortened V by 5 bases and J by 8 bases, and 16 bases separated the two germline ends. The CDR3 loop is CASREGFGRGYTF. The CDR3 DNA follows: TGTGCCAGCAGAGAGGGATTCGGGCGCGGCTACACCTTC.

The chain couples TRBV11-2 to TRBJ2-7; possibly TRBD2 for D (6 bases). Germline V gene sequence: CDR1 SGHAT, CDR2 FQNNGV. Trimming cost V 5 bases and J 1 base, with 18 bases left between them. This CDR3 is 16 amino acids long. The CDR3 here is CASSRGKGLESYEQYF. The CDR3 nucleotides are TGTGCCAGCAGCCGCGGTAAGGGACTGGAATCCTACGAGCAGTACTTC.

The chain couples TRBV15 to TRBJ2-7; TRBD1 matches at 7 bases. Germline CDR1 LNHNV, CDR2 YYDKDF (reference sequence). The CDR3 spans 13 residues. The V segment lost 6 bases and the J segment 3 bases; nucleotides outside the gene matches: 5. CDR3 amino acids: CATSPGTDYEQYF. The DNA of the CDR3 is TGTGCCACCAGTCCCGGGACAGACTACGAGCAGTACTTC.

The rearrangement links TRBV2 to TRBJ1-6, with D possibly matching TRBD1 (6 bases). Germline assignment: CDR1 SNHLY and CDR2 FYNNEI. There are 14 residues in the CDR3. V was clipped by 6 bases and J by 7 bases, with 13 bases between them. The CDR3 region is CASREAGVNSPLHF. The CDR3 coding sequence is TGTGCCAGCAGGGAGGCAGGGGTGAATTCACCCCTCCACTTT.

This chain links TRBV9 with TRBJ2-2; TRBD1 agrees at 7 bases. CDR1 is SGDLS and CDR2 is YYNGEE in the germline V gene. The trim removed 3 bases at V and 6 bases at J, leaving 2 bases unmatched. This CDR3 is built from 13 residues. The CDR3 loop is CASSETGAGELFF. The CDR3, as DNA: TGTGCCAGCAGCGAAACAGGGGCCGGGGAGCTGTTTTTT.

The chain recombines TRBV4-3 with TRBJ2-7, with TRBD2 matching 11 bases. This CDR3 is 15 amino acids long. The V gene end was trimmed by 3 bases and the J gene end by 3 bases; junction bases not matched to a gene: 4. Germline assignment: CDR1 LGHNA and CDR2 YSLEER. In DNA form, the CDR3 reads TGCGCCAGCAGCCACGGGACTAGCGGACACTACGAGCAGTACTTC. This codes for CASSHGTSGHYEQYF.

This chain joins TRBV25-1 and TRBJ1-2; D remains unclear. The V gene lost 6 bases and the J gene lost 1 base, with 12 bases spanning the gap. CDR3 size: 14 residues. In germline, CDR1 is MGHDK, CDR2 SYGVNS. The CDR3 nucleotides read TGTGCCAGCAGGGAGGGAGGGAATAACTATGGCTACACCTTC. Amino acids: CASREGGNNYGYTF.

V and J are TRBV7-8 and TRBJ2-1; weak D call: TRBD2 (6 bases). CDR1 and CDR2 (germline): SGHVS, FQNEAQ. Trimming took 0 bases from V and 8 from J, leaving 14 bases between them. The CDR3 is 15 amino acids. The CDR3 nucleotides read TGTGCCAGCAGCTTAGCGGTAGCGGCTGGGGATGAGCAGTTCTTC. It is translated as CASSLAVAAGDEQFF. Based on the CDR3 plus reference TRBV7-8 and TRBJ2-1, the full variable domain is GAGVSQSPRYKVAKRGQDVALRCDPISGHVSLFWYQQALGQGPEFLTYFQNEAQLDKSGLPSDRFFAERPEGSVSTLKIQRTQQEDSAVYLCASSLAVAAGDEQFFGPGTRLTVL.

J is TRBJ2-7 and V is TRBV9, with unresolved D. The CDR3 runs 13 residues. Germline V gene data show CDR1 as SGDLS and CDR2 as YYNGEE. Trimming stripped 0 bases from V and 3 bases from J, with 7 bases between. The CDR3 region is CASSVAVNYEQYF. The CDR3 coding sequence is TGTGCCAGCAGCGTAGCGGTCAACTACGAGCAGTACTTC.

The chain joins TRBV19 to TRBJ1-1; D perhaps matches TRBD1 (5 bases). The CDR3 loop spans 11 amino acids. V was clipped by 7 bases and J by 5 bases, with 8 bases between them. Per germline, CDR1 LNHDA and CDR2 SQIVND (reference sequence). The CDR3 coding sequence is TGTGCCAGTATCCAGGGAACTGAAGCTTTCTTT. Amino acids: CASIQGTEAFF.

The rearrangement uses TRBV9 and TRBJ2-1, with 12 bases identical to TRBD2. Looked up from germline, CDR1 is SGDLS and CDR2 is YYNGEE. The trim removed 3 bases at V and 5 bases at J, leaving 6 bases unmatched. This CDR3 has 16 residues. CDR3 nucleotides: TGTGCCAGCAGCGCCCCACTAGCGGGAGGCAACAATGAGCAGTTCTTC. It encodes CASSAPLAGGNNEQFF.

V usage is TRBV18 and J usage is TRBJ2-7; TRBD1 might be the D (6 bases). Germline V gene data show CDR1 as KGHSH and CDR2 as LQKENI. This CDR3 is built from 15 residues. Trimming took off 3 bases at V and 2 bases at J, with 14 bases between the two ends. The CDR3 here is CASSPTQGTPYEQYF. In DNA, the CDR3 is TGTGCCAGCTCACCCACCCAAGGGACACCCTACGAGCAGTACTTC.

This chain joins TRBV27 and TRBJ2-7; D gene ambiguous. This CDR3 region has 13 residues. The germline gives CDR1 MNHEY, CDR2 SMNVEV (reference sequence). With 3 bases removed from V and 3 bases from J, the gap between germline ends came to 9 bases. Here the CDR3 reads CASSLGPHYEQYF. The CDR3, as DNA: TGTGCCAGCAGTTTGGGCCCCCACTACGAGCAGTACTTC.

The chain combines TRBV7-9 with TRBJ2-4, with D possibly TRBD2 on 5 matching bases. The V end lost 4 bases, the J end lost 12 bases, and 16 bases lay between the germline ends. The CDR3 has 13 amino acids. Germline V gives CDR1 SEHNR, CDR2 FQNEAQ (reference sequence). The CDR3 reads CASSSGPGGGQYF. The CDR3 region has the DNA TGTGCCAGCAGCTCAGGACCGGGTGGAGGTCAGTACTTC.

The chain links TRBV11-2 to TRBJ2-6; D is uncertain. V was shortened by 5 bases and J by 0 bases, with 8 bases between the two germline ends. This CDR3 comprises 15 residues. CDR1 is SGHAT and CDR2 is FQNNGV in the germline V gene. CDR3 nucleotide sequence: TGTGCCAGCAGCGCCCCAGACTCTGGGGCCAACGTCCTGACTTTC. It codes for CASSAPDSGANVLTF.

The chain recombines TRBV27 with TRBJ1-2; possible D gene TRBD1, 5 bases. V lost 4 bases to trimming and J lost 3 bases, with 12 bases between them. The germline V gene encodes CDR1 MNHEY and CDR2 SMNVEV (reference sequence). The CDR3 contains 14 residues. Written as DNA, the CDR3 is TGTGCCAGCAGTTGGGGCAGTGGGGACTATGGCTACACCTTC. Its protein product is CASSWGSGDYGYTF.

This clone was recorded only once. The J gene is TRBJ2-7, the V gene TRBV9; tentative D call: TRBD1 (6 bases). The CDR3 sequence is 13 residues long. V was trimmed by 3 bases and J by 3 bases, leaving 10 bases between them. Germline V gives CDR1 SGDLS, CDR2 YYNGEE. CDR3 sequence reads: CASSAGTLYEQYF. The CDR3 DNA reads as TGTGCCAGCAGCGCCGGGACACTCTACGAGCAGTACTTC.

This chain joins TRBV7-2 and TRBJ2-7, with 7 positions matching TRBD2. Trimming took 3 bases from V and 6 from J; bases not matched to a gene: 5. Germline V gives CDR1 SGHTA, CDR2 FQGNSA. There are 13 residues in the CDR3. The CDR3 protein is CASSFGGSPEQYF. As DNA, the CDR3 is TGTGCCAGCAGCTTCGGCGGGAGTCCCGAGCAGTACTTC.

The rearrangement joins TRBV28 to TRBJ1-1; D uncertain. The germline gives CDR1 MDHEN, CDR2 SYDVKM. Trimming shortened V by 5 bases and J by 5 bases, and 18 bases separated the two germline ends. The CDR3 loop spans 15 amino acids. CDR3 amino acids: CASSLAPWYMTEAFF. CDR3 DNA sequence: TGTGCCAGCAGTCTAGCCCCCTGGTATATGACTGAAGCTTTCTTT.

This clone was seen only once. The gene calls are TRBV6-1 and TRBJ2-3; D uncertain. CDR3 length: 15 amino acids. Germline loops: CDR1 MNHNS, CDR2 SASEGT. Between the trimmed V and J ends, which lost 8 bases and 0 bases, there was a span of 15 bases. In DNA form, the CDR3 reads TGTGCCAGCGAGCTTGGTGCCTTTAGCACAGATACGCAGTATTTT. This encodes CASELGAFSTDTQYF.

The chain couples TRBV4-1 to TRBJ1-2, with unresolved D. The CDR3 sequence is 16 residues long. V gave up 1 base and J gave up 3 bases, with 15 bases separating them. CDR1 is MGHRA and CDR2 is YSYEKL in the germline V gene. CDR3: CASSQVHGETDYGYTF. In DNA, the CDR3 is TGCGCCAGCAGCCAAGTTCACGGAGAAACCGACTATGGCTACACCTTC.

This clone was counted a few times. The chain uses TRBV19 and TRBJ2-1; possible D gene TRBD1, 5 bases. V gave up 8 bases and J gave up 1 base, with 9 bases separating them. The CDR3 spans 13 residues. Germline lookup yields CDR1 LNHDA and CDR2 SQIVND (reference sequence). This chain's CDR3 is CASCDSSYNEQFF. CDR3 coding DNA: TGTGCCAGTTGTGACAGTTCCTACAATGAGCAGTTCTTC.

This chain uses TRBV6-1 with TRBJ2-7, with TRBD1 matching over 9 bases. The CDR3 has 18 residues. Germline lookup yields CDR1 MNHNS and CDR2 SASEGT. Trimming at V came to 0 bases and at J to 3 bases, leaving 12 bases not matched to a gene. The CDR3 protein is CASSEAEIPGQGFYEQYF. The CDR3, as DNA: TGTGCCAGCAGTGAAGCGGAAATACCGGGACAGGGATTCTACGAGCAGTACTTC.

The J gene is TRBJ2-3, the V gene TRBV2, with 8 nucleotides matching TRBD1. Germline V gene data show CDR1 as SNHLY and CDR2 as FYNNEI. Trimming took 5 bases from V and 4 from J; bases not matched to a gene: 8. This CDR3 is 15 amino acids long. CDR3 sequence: CASSSGLGQADTQYF. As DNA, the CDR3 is TGTGCCAGCAGTAGTGGATTGGGACAGGCAGATACGCAGTATTTT.